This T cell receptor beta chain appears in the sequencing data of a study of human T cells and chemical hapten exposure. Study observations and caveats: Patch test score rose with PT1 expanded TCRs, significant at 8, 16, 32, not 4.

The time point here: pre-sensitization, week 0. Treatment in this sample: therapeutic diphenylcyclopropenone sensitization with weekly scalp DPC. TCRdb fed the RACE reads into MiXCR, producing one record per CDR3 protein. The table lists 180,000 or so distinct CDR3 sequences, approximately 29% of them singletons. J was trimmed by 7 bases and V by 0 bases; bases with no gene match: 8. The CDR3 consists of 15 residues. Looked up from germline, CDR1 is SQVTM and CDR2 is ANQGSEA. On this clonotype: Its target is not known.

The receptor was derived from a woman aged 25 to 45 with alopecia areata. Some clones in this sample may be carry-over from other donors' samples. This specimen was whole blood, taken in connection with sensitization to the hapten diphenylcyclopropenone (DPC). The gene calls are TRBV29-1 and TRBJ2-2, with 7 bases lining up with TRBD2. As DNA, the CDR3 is TGCAGCGTTGAAGATCCGACTAGCTCGATCGGGGAGCTGTTTTTT. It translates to CSVEDPTSSIGELFF.